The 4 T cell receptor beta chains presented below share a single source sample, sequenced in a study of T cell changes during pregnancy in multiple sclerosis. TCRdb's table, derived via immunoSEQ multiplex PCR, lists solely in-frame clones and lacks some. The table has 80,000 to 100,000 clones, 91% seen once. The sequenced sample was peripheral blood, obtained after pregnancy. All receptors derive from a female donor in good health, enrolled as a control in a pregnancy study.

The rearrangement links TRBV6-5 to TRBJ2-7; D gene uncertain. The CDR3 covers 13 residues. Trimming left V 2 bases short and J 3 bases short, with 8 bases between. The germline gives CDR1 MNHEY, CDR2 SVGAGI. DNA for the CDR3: TGTGCCAGCAGTTACAACAGAAACTACGAGCAGTACTTC. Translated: CASSYNRNYEQYF.

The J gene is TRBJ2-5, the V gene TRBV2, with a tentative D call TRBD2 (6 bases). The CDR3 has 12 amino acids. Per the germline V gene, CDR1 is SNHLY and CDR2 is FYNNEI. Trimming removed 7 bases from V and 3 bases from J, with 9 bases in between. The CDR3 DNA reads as TGTGCCAGCAACGGGGGAAAAGAGACCCAGTACTTC. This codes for CASNGGKETQYF.

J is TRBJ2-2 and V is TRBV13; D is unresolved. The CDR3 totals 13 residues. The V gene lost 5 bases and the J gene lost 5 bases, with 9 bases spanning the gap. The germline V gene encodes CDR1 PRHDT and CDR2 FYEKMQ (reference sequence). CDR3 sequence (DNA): TGTGCCAGCAGCCTCTATAGTACCGGGGAGCTGTTTTTT. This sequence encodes CASSLYSTGELFF.

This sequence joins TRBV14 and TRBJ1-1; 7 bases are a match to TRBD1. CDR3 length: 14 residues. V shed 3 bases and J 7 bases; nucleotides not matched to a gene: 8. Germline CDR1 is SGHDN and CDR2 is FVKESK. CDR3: CASSQVRDRDEAFF. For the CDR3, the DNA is TGTGCCAGCAGCCAGGTCCGGGACAGAGATGAAGCTTTCTTT.